Given below is one TCR beta chain in context. The target antigen is unknown. The sample is drawn from a study of cytomegalovirus exposure and HLA in healthy donors. V lost 6 bases, J lost 0 bases, and 11 bases lay in between. The germline gives CDR1 MNHEY, CDR2 SVGAGI. The CDR3 runs 14 residues. The PCR contained 60 Vbeta and 13 Jbeta primers. The table came from immunoSEQ multiplex PCR; TCRdb's copy has only in-frame clones and leaves some out. The sample spans about 140,000 clones; the ten largest clones claim around 2.2%. Those who donated were healthy bone marrow donors. Broader study findings: It was taken for granted in presence/absence analyses that sequencing depth across donors was roughly uniform. High specificity and sensitivity for cytomegalovirus status were reported for the classifier. It was around 160 TCR beta chains that were listed as cytomegalovirus-associated.

The chain combines TRBV6-5 with TRBJ1-1; D might be TRBD1 (6 bases). The sequenced sample consisted of PBMCs. This clonotype was sampled from a woman under 30 in good health and CMV-seronegative. CDR3 sequence reads: CASRSDRLNTEAFF. The DNA for the CDR3 is TGTGCCAGCAGATCCGACAGGTTGAACACTGAAGCTTTCTTT.